The 12 T cell receptor beta chains below were found in one sample sequenced in a study of vaccination and CD4 T cells after COVID-19 (dated by TCRdb to 2021 to 2024). Receptor amplification or capture employed PCR. The instrument was an Illumina iSeq 100. DNA from cultured CD4+ T cells underwent TCR sequencing with the Oncomine TCR Beta short-read assay at the Johns Hopkins FTIC core. TCRdb trimmed the raw reads at Q25, called clones with MiXCR and kept productive beta chains. Each entry merges the rows of one CDR3 protein and shows their most common DNA and genes. The sample yields approximately 12,000 distinct CDR3 sequences; 65% were counted once. 26% of the sample goes to the ten largest clones. For these receptors, no antigen is known. What this sample's treatment or condition label stands for: roughly ten-day PBMC culture with coronavirus spike peptide pools or control peptides (ViraFEST assay).

The sample in question was CD4+ T cells from blood, cultured in vitro, obtained before SARS-CoV-2 vaccination. All receptors come from a human donor who had recovered from COVID-19.

This clonotype came up a few times. The rearrangement uses TRBV30 and TRBJ2-5; D is possibly TRBD1 (5 bases). V shed 1 base and J shed 2 bases, with 8 bases lying between them. CDR1 is GTSNPN, CDR2 SVGIG, per germline (reference sequence). The CDR3 runs to 13 residues. The CDR3 coding sequence is TGTGCCTGGAGTGGGGGCTATCAAGAGACCCAGTACTTC. Protein: CAWSGGYQETQYF.

V gene TRBV7-6 combines with J gene TRBJ2-1; tentatively, D is TRBD2 (6 bases). CDR3 size: 14 residues. The germline V gene has CDR1 SGHVS and CDR2 FNYEAQ. Trimming pared 3 bases from V and 12 bases from J, leaving 18 bases between. CDR3 DNA: TGTGCCAGCAGCTTGTTAGGGGCGGGAAAAGGGCAGTTCTTC. This gives the protein CASSLLGAGKGQFF.

This clonotype is a singleton in its sample. V is TRBV24-1 and J is TRBJ2-1; the match to TRBD2 covers 15 bases. The length of the CDR3 is 17 residues. Germline loops: CDR1 KGHDR, CDR2 SFDVKD. Unmatched junction bases numbered 0, after V lost 3 bases and J lost 1 base. CDR3 sequence: CATSDGTSGRSYNEQFF. CDR3 DNA sequence: TGTGCCACCAGTGATGGGACTAGCGGGAGGTCCTACAATGAGCAGTTCTTC.

V and J are TRBV20-1 and TRBJ2-1, with 11 bases lining up with TRBD1. The V gene's germline CDR1 is DFQATT and CDR2 SNEGSKA (reference sequence). The CDR3 covers 13 residues. CDR3 coding DNA: TGCAGCCTAGGACAGGGGGCGGACAATGAGCAGTTCTTC. This gives the protein CSLGQGADNEQFF.

This clonotype came up a few times. An end of the junction differs from the germline gene, which may be a read error. J is TRBJ1-5 and V is TRBV20-1, with unresolved D. The CDR3 loop spans 13 amino acids. CDR1 is DFQATT, CDR2 SNEGSKA, per germline (reference sequence). The CDR3, as DNA: TGCAGCGCTATCACGTTTCGGGATCAGCCCCAGCATTTT. Its protein is CSAITFRDQPQHF.

V usage is TRBV28 and J usage is TRBJ2-3, with TRBD2 matching over 12 bases. Germline lookup yields CDR1 MDHEN and CDR2 SYDVKM. V lost 4 bases, J lost 4 bases, and 6 bases stayed unmatched. This CDR3 region has 16 residues. The CDR3 here is CASSYLAGGPADTQYF. The DNA for the CDR3 is TGTGCCAGCAGTTATCTAGCGGGAGGGCCCGCAGATACGCAGTATTTT.

The V call is TRBV28, the J call TRBJ2-6, with a possible D match to TRBD2 (6 bases). V was pared by 5 bases and J by 0 bases, with 8 bases between. From germline, CDR1 is MDHEN and CDR2 SYDVKM. The CDR3 is made up of 15 amino acids. CDR3 region: CASSAGGSGANVLTF. In DNA form, the CDR3 reads TGTGCCAGCAGTGCCGGGGGCTCTGGGGCCAACGTCCTGACTTTC.

As for this clonotype: The CDR3 does not close with the conserved phenylalanine or tryptophan, likely indicating a read error. The chain employs TRBV7-6 and TRBJ2-5; 7 nucleotides align to TRBD1. Germline CDR1 is SGHVS and CDR2 is FNYEAQ. V shed 5 bases and J 6 bases; nucleotides not matched to a gene: 12. This CDR3 has 15 residues. CDR3 in amino acids: CASSPETGIKKTQYL. The CDR3 DNA follows: TGTGCCAGCAGCCCAGAGACAGGGATCAAGAAGACCCAGTACCTC.

The gene calls are TRBV4-2 and TRBJ1-6, with 10 bases identical to TRBD1. This CDR3 is 20 amino acids long. Germline loops: CDR1 LGHNA, CDR2 YNFKEQ. V lost 0 bases and J lost 0; bases outside the gene matches: 8. The CDR3 DNA reads TGTGCCAGCAGCCAAGATGGGGACAGGGGCCCTAGCTCCTATAATTCACCCCTCCACTTT. It specifies CASSQDGDRGPSSYNSPLHF.

V and J are TRBV19 and TRBJ2-2; D uncertain. V was pared by 6 bases and J by 2 bases, with 4 bases between. The CDR3 spans 12 residues. Germline V CDR1 and CDR2: LNHDA, SQIVND (reference sequence). CDR3 in DNA: TGTGCCAGTAGGTTCAACACCGGGGAGCTGTTTTTT. Its protein product is CASRFNTGELFF. The whole variable domain, filled in from reference TRBV19 and TRBJ2-2, reads DGGITQSPKYLFRKEGQNVTLSCEQNLNHDAMYWYRQDPGQGLRLIYYSQIVNDFQKGDIAEGYSVSREKKESFPLTVTSAQKNPTAFYLCASRFNTGELFFGEGSRLTVL.

This clonotype was found once. This chain uses TRBV7-3 with TRBJ2-1; tentatively, D is TRBD1 or TRBD2 (5 bases each). Trimming took 0 bases from V and 5 from J, leaving 11 bases between them. The CDR3 covers 15 residues. The germline gives CDR1 SGHTA, CDR2 FQGTGA. This CDR3 reads CASSLTGTTNNEQFF. CDR3 DNA sequence: TGTGCCAGCAGCTTAACGGGGACCACAAACAATGAGCAGTTCTTC.

The chain links TRBV14 to TRBJ1-6; D is perhaps TRBD1 (5 bases). Trimming shortened V by 0 bases and J by 7 bases, and 10 bases separated the two germline ends. CDR3 length equals 15 residues. Germline V gives CDR1 SGHDN, CDR2 FVKESK. CDR3 sequence: CASSQEGVTNSPLHF. CDR3 nucleotide sequence: TGTGCCAGCAGCCAAGAAGGGGTGACGAATTCACCCCTCCACTTT.